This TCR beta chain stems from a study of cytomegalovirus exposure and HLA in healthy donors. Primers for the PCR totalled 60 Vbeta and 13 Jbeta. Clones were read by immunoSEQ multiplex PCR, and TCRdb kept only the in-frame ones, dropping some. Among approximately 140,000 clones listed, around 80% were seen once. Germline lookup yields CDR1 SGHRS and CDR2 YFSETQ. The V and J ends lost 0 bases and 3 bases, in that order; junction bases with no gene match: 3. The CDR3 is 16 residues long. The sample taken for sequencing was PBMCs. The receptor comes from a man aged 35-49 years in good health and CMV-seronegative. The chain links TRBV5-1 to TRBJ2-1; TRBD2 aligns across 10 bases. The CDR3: CASSLAASGGYNEQFF. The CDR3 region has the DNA TGCGCCAGCAGCTTGGCTGCTAGCGGGGGCTACAATGAGCAGTTCTTC.